The 15 T cell receptor beta chains below were found in one sample sequenced in a study of CD8+CD57+ T cells in acquired aplastic anemia. According to the study, genomic DNA was the template for TCR beta VDJ and CDR3 profiling. TCRdb reprocessed the reads via MiXCR and lists one record per CDR3 protein. The sample gives about 170,000 distinct CDR3 sequences, 55% to 70% of which show up once; 45% is in the top ten. The material sequenced was sorted CD4+, CD8+, or CD8+CD57+ T cells (not recorded which) from PBMCs. These receptors all come from a human donor in good health.

This clonotype was seen a handful of times. The chain recombines TRBV2 with TRBJ1-1; the D is unclear. V was shortened by 4 bases and J by 6 bases, with 15 bases between the two germline ends. The CDR3 loop spans 14 amino acids. CDR1 is SNHLY and CDR2 is FYNNEI in the germline V gene. The CDR3 here is CASSGFGGMAEAFF. The CDR3 nucleotides read TGTGCCAGCAGTGGTTTTGGAGGGATGGCTGAAGCTTTCTTT.

In its sample, this clonotype was seen many times. V usage is TRBV19 and J usage is TRBJ1-6; 7 positions agree with TRBD1. Trimming cost V 3 bases and J 10 bases; bases outside gene matches: 12. The CDR3 has 16 residues. In germline, CDR1 is LNHDA, CDR2 SQIVND (reference sequence). Here the CDR3 reads CASSMGPAGGHSPLHF. The CDR3 DNA is TGTGCCAGTAGTATGGGCCCGGCAGGGGGTCACTCACCCCTCCACTTT.

This clonotype occurred a few times. The chain employs TRBV9 and TRBJ2-5, with TRBD2 as a possible D gene (6 bases). The germline V and J ends were trimmed by 0 bases and 0 bases, with 6 bases remaining between them. CDR3 length: 14 amino acids. Germline-derived CDR1 and CDR2 are SGDLS and YYNGEE. CDR3 DNA: TGTGCCAGCAGCGTAGGCGGGGACCAAGAGACCCAGTACTTC. It translates to CASSVGGDQETQYF.

The chain recombines TRBV19 with TRBJ1-6, with D uncertain. The length of the CDR3 is 11 residues. Germline CDR1 reads LNHDA; CDR2 reads SQIVND (reference sequence). V lost 4 bases and J 10 bases, leaving 5 bases between the germline ends. CDR3 nucleotides: TGTGCCAGTAGTAACGGCTCACCCCTCCACTTT. As protein: CASSNGSPLHF.

The rearrangement joins TRBV20-1 to TRBJ1-1, with D possibly TRBD1 on 5 matching bases. The ends were cut back, 4 bases at V and 5 bases at J, with 17 bases in the middle. The CDR3 spans 14 residues. Germline CDR1 and CDR2: DFQATT and SNEGSKA (reference sequence). CDR3 sequence (DNA): TGCAGTGCTACCCTCATCAGCGAGGGGACTGAAGCTTTCTTT. It is translated as CSATLISEGTEAFF.

This clonotype was observed a handful of times. V and J are TRBV11-3 and TRBJ2-3; D uncertain. CDR3 length: 13 amino acids. Germline V gene lookup returns CDR1 SGHNT and CDR2 YENEEA. V lost 1 base, J lost 2 bases, and 4 bases lay in between. CDR3 residues: CASSLAATDTQYF. The CDR3 DNA reads as TGTGCCAGCAGCTTAGCTGCCACAGATACGCAGTATTTT. The whole variable domain, filled in from reference TRBV11-3 and TRBJ2-3, reads EAGVVQSPRYKIIEKKQPVAFWCNPISGHNTLYWYLQNLGQGPELLIRYENEEAVDDSQLPKDRFSAERLKGVDSTLKIQPAELGDSAVYLCASSLAATDTQYFGPGTRLTVL.

The chain combines TRBV7-2 with TRBJ1-5; the D gene is possibly TRBD1 (5 bases). The CDR3 covers 15 residues. CDR1 SGHTA and CDR2 FQGNSA come from the germline V gene. V was pared by 1 base and J by 3 bases, with 10 bases between. CDR3 sequence reads: CASSLVSGNNQPQHF. The DNA for the CDR3 is TGTGCCAGCAGCTTAGTTTCAGGGAACAATCAGCCCCAGCATTTT.

The chain combines TRBV12-3 or TRBV12-4 with TRBJ1-5; D is undetermined. The CDR3 sequence is 13 residues long. V was pared by 3 bases and J by 7 bases, with 10 bases between. CDR3 residues: CASSFEEGQPQHF. As DNA, the CDR3 is TGTGCCAGCAGTTTCGAGGAGGGCCAGCCCCAGCATTTT.

Regarding this clonotype: Only one base separates this from a far larger clonotype, so it likely reflects a read error. J is TRBJ2-7 and V is TRBV28; D gene unclear. V was pared by 4 bases and J by 5 bases, with 3 bases between. CDR3 length: 10 residues. Germline V gene sequence: CDR1 MDHEN, CDR2 SYDVKM. The CDR3 DNA follows: TGTGCCAGCAGTTCCAACGAGCAGTACTTC. Protein: CASSSNEQYF.

The genes are TRBV6-1 and TRBJ2-7; D is possibly TRBD1 or TRBD2 (5 bases each). Germline V gene lookup returns CDR1 MNHNS and CDR2 SASEGT. This CDR3 contains 15 residues. V dropped 6 bases and J dropped 0 bases, with 15 bases sitting between them. The CDR3 here is CASRTRDGSSYEQYF. The DNA for the CDR3 is TGTGCCAGCAGAACCCGGGACGGAAGCTCCTACGAGCAGTACTTC.

In its sample, this clonotype was seen many times. The rearrangement links TRBV7-2 to TRBJ2-1, with no clear D. CDR1 is SGHTA and CDR2 is FQGNSA in the germline V gene. The CDR3 has 13 amino acids. V gave up 3 bases and J gave up 4 bases, with 7 bases separating them. The CDR3 region is CASSFRPYNEQFF. As DNA, the CDR3 is TGTGCCAGCAGCTTTCGTCCTTACAATGAGCAGTTCTTC. Filled out from reference TRBV7-2 and TRBJ2-1, the complete variable domain reads GAGVSQSPSNKVTEKGKDVELRCDPISGHTALYWYRQSLGQGLEFLIYFQGNSAPDKSGLPSDRFSAERTGGSVSTLTIQRTQQEDSAVYLCASSFRPYNEQFFGPGTRLTVL.

The table lists this clonotype with many counts. The junction departs from germline at one end; a sequencing error may be responsible. The chain joins TRBV19 to TRBJ2-1; no reliable D call. The CDR3 is made up of 14 amino acids. Germline assignment: CDR1 LNHDA and CDR2 SQIVND (reference sequence). CDR3 DNA sequence: TGTGCCAGTAGCCTAGGTAGCTCCTACAATGAGCAATTCTTC. It encodes CASSLGSSYNEQFF.

The V and J genes are TRBV29-1 and TRBJ2-7; no definite D call. V lost 0 bases, J lost 2 bases, and 8 bases lay in between. In germline, CDR1 is SQVTM, CDR2 ANQGSEA. The CDR3 runs to 13 residues. The CDR3 loop is CSVEEGAAYEQYF. Here the CDR3 DNA reads TGCAGCGTTGAAGAAGGAGCTGCCTACGAGCAGTACTTC.

Of note for this clonotype: A junction boundary mismatches the germline segment, possibly from a read error. The chain uses TRBV28 and TRBJ2-7; the match to TRBD2 covers 7 bases. Germline V lookup: CDR1 MDHEN, CDR2 SYDVKM. The CDR3 runs to 14 residues. CDR3 protein: CASSLGRSSNERYF. CDR3 DNA: TGCGCCAGCAGCCTCGGGAGGTCCTCAAACGAGCGGTACTTC.

The chain couples TRBV7-6 to TRBJ2-7; 8 bases are shared with TRBD1. CDR3 length equals 13 residues. Germline CDR1 and CDR2: SGHVS and FNYEAQ. The V gene end was trimmed by 4 bases and the J gene end by 6 bases; junction bases not matched to a gene: 5. The CDR3 protein is CASSSRTGGEQYF. In nucleotides, the CDR3 is TGTGCCAGCAGCTCCCGTACAGGGGGCGAGCAGTACTTC.